Each of the 2 T cell receptor beta chains below was sequenced from the same sample in a study of blood T cells in healthy people across ages (dated by TCRdb to 2015 to 2017). Receptor libraries were prepared by 5' RACE. Data came from an Illumina HiSeq 2500. A second PCR of about 6 to 11 cycles was run with a J-beta primer mix and a sample-barcoded 5' primer. TCRdb cleaned the public reads at Q25 with fastp, built clones with MiXCR and kept in-frame beta chains. One record per CDR3 amino acid sequence lists the most common genes and DNA. In this sample the table shows hundreds of thousands of distinct CDR3 sequences, around 49% of which occur a single time. Clones ranked in the top ten supply roughly 31% of the sample. The sequenced sample consisted of blood. The receptors originated from a woman aged 55-75 years in good health.

The gene calls are TRBV12-3 or TRBV12-4 and TRBJ2-7; D possibly corresponds to TRBD1 (5 bases). Deletions cut 6 bases from V and 3 bases from J, with 21 bases between. This CDR3 comprises 16 residues. The CDR3 sequence: CASSPSRKGPDYEQYF. The DNA of the CDR3 is TGTGCCAGCAGCCCGAGTAGGAAGGGGCCCGACTACGAGCAGTACTTC.

This clonotype has more than one count but fewer than ten. The CDR3 loop is CASSSDRVAETQYF. CDR3 coding DNA: TGTGCCAGCAGTTCGGACAGGGTGGCAGAGACCCAGTACTTC. The J gene is TRBJ2-5, the V gene TRBV6-6, with TRBD1 matching over 8 bases. Losses at the gene ends were 4 bases for V and 4 bases for J; bases not matched to a gene: 5. The CDR3 covers 14 residues. Germline assignment: CDR1 MNHNY and CDR2 SVGAGI (reference sequence).